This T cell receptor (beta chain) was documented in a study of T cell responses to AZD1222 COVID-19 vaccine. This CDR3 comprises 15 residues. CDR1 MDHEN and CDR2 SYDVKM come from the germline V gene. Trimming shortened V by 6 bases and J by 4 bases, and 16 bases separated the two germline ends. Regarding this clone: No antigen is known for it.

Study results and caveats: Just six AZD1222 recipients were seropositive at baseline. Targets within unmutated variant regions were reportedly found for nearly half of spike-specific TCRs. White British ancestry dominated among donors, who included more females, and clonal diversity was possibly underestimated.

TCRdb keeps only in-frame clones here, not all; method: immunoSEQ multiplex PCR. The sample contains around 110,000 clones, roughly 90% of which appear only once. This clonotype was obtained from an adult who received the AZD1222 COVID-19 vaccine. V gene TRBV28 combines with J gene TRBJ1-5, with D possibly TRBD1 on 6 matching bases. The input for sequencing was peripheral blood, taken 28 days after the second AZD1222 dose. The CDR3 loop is CASRPSGGINQPQHF. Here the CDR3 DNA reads TGTGCCAGCAGGCCCTCCGGGGGCATTAATCAGCCCCAGCATTTT.